This is a list of T cell receptor beta chains from one sample in a study of T cell repertoires in cytomegalovirus infection. Their antigens remain unidentified. TCRdb processed the reads anew with MiXCR; each CDR3 protein has one entry. The sample lists under 500,000 distinct CDR3 sequences, about two fifths occurring once. The sequencing used cultured PBMCs, collected from culture after CMV antigen stimulation. These receptors originate from a human donor in good health (CMV status not recorded). Some clones in this sample may be carry-over from other donors' samples. The CDR3 runs from the conserved cysteine through the conserved F or W. A D gene is named only where the DNA matches it firmly. Clone size, where shown, is once, few, many, or a class for clones that have expanded.

v_gene: TRBV6-1; j_gene: TRBJ2-5; abundance: few; d_gene: -; CDR3nt: TGTGCCAACAGGCGACACGACCAAGAGACCCAGTACTTC; CDR3aa: CANRRHDQETQYF
v_gene: TRBV7-2; j_gene: TRBJ2-5; abundance: few; d_gene: TRBD2; CDR3nt: TGTGCCAGCAGCTTAGGAATAATGAGTGCGGGACTAGACCAGTACTTC; CDR3aa: CASSLGIMSAGLDQYF
v_gene: TRBV6-6; j_gene: TRBJ2-7; abundance: -; d_gene: TRBD2; CDR3nt: TGTGCCAGCAGTTACTCGGGATTAGCGGGGGACTACGAGCAGTACTTC; CDR3aa: CASSYSGLAGDYEQYF
v_gene: TRBV28; j_gene: TRBJ2-7; abundance: -; d_gene: TRBD1; CDR3nt: TGTGCCAGCAGCCGACCTCCGGGGACAGGGGAGTACGAGCAGTACTTC; CDR3aa: CASSRPPGTGEYEQYF
v_gene: TRBV20-1; j_gene: TRBJ2-3; abundance: -; d_gene: -; CDR3nt: TGCAGTGCTAGTAATAGGGCAAAAGAAACAGATACGCAGTATTTT; CDR3aa: CSASNRAKETDTQYF
v_gene: TRBV7-9; j_gene: TRBJ2-1; abundance: -; d_gene: -; CDR3nt: TGTGCCAGCAGCTTACCTGGGGAGTCGGGGTACAATGAGCAGTTCTTC; CDR3aa: CASSLPGESGYNEQFF
v_gene: TRBV7-9; j_gene: TRBJ2-2; abundance: -; d_gene: -; CDR3nt: TGTGCCAGCAGCTCGGAACAGGGAACCGGGGAGCTGTTTTTT; CDR3aa: CASSSEQGTGELFF
v_gene: TRBV7-2; j_gene: TRBJ1-1; abundance: few; d_gene: -; CDR3nt: TGTGCCACCCTAAATGATATAGGTAGGGAGACTGAAGCTTTCTTT; CDR3aa: CATLNDIGRETEAFF
v_gene: TRBV7-6; j_gene: TRBJ2-5; abundance: -; d_gene: -; CDR3nt: TGTGCCAGCAGCTTAGTTCAGGGACGCTGGGGAGAGACCCAGTACTTC; CDR3aa: CASSLVQGRWGETQYF
v_gene: TRBV4-3; j_gene: TRBJ1-5; abundance: -; d_gene: -; CDR3nt: TGCGCCAGCAGCCAAGACTGGTTATCTCAGCCCCAGCATTTT; CDR3aa: CASSQDWLSQPQHF
v_gene: TRBV20-1; j_gene: TRBJ1-1; abundance: -; d_gene: -; CDR3nt: TGCAGTCCACTGATGTTCGCGAACACTGAAGCTTTCTTT; CDR3aa: CSPLMFANTEAFF
v_gene: TRBV12-3/TRBV12-4; j_gene: TRBJ1-1; abundance: -; d_gene: TRBD1; CDR3nt: TGTGCCAGCAGGCGGACAGGGGAAACTTTCTTT; CDR3aa: CASRRTGETFF
v_gene: TRBV4-1; j_gene: TRBJ2-1; abundance: -; d_gene: -; CDR3nt: TGCGCCAGCAGCCAAGCCGGGACCGGACCCTACAATGAGCAGTTCTTC; CDR3aa: CASSQAGTGPYNEQFF
v_gene: TRBV6-2/TRBV6-3; j_gene: TRBJ2-7; abundance: few; d_gene: -; CDR3nt: TGTGCCAGCACCCGGGCCCGCGGCAGGGGCGAGCAGTACTTC; CDR3aa: CASTRARGRGEQYF
v_gene: TRBV5-6; j_gene: TRBJ2-2; abundance: -; d_gene: -; CDR3nt: TGTGCCAGCAGCTTTTCTCACGCGAACACCGGGGAGCTGTTTTTT; CDR3aa: CASSFSHANTGELFF
v_gene: TRBV12-3/TRBV12-4; j_gene: TRBJ2-5; abundance: -; d_gene: TRBD1; CDR3nt: TGTGTCAGCAGTGACACAGGGGAAGAGACCCAGTACTTC; CDR3aa: CVSSDTGEETQYF
v_gene: TRBV7-2; j_gene: TRBJ2-5; abundance: few; d_gene: TRBD2; CDR3nt: TGTGCCAGCAGCTCGAGCGGGGAAATGGGGGAGACCCAGTACTTC; CDR3aa: CASSSSGEMGETQYF
v_gene: TRBV7-2; j_gene: TRBJ2-3; abundance: few; d_gene: TRBD2; CDR3nt: TGTGCCAGCAGCTTTTCTAGCGGGGGTCAGGGAGATACGCAGTATTTT; CDR3aa: CASSFSSGGQGDTQYF
v_gene: TRBV7-9; j_gene: TRBJ1-1; abundance: few; d_gene: -; CDR3nt: TGTGCCAGCAGCTGGGTAGTTTCCACTGAAGCTTTCTTT; CDR3aa: CASSWVVSTEAFF
v_gene: TRBV27; j_gene: TRBJ1-2; abundance: -; d_gene: -; CDR3nt: TGTGCCAGCAGTTTAGTCTTCGGCAGGGGAGAAGGCTACACCTTC; CDR3aa: CASSLVFGRGEGYTF
v_gene: TRBV7-2; j_gene: TRBJ1-1; abundance: -; d_gene: -; CDR3nt: TGTGCCAGCAGCCCGGTTGCGTGGGGCCCTGAAGCTTTCTTT; CDR3aa: CASSPVAWGPEAFF